This passage covers 15 T cell receptor beta chains from one sample sequenced in a study of T cell responses to AZD1222 COVID-19 vaccine. The repertoire was sequenced with immunoSEQ multiplex PCR; TCRdb's copy has only in-frame clones and lacks some. The table records 87,000 or so clones, 85% to 90% of them present only once. Sequencing was performed on peripheral blood, taken on day 0 of AZD1222 vaccination. The source of these receptors is an adult in good health.

The chain has TRBV19 and TRBJ1-1; D is possibly TRBD1 (6 bases). The CDR3 is 15 residues long. CDR1 is LNHDA and CDR2 is SQIVND in the germline V gene (reference sequence). The germline V and J ends were trimmed by 2 bases and 0 bases, with 10 bases remaining between them. The CDR3 sequence is CASSISGGLNTEAFF. CDR3 bases: TGTGCCAGTAGTATATCTGGGGGCCTGAACACTGAAGCTTTCTTT.

This rearrangement joins TRBV5-4 to TRBJ2-7; TRBD1 is a possible D gene (6 bases). V lost 4 bases and J 4 bases, leaving 18 bases between the germline ends. Germline V gene lookup returns CDR1 SGHNT and CDR2 YYREEE (reference sequence). The CDR3 covers 15 residues. Written as DNA, the CDR3 is TGTGCCAGCAGCCCCCCAAGGGGGACCTTATACGAGCAGTACTTC. It translates to CASSPPRGTLYEQYF.

The chain combines TRBV23-1 with TRBJ1-2; D might be TRBD1 (5 bases). TRBV23-1 is flagged as an ORF with uncertain function. The CDR3 has 19 residues. V was shortened by 8 bases and J by 4 bases, with 32 bases between the two germline ends. In DNA form, the CDR3 reads TGCGCCAGCGCACCGGCGAGGGGAATTGCCAGGATAGTGCGCTATGGCTACACCTTC. It encodes CASAPARGIARIVRYGYTF.

With respect to this clone: One junction end does not reproduce the germline sequence, and a read error may be involved. This sequence joins TRBV15 and TRBJ1-3; TRBD1 agrees at 9 bases. The CDR3 has 15 amino acids. Germline-derived CDR1 and CDR2 are LNHNV and YYDKDF (reference sequence). CDR3 in DNA: TGTGCCACCAGCAGAGATCCCGGGACAGGGAGCCCTCGGGTCTTT. Encoded protein: CATSRDPGTGSPRVF.

The V and J genes are TRBV12-3 or TRBV12-4 and TRBJ1-2; D not certain. The CDR3 sequence is 13 residues long. Deletions cut 2 bases from V and 0 bases from J, with 4 bases between. The CDR3 here is CASSLNTNYGYTF. CDR3 nucleotides: TGTGCCAGCAGTTTAAACACTAACTATGGCTACACCTTC.

This chain connects TRBV19 to TRBJ1-1, with 9 nucleotides matching TRBD1. The V segment lost 5 bases and the J segment 5 bases; nucleotides outside the gene matches: 6. The CDR3 extends over 14 amino acids. In germline, CDR1 is LNHDA, CDR2 SQIVND (reference sequence). This chain's CDR3 is CASSATGGGTEAFF. CDR3 in DNA: TGTGCCAGTAGTGCGACAGGGGGAGGGACTGAAGCTTTCTTT.

The genes are TRBV7-2 and TRBJ2-7; D uncertain. The length of the CDR3 is 14 residues. Germline V CDR1 and CDR2: SGHTA, FQGNSA. V was shortened by 4 bases and J by 2 bases, with 12 bases between the two germline ends. The CDR3 nucleotides are TGTGCCAGCAGCTCTCGTTCCCTCCCCTACGAGCAGTACTTC. It encodes CASSSRSLPYEQYF.

This chain uses TRBV5-1 with TRBJ2-3; D remains ambiguous. The CDR3 runs 15 residues. CDR1 and CDR2 from the germline V gene are SGHRS and YFSETQ. Trimming removed 1 base from V and 0 bases from J, with 9 bases in between. The CDR3 reads CASSLSLSSTDTQYF. The CDR3 nucleotides are TGCGCCAGCAGCTTGTCTCTCTCTAGCACAGATACGCAGTATTTT.

The V and J genes are TRBV9 and TRBJ2-1; maybe TRBD2 (6 bases). The CDR3 is 12 residues long. V lost 8 bases to trimming and J lost 5 bases, with 11 bases between them. The germline V gene encodes CDR1 SGDLS and CDR2 YYNGEE. This CDR3 is CASGPGDNEQFF. CDR3 bases: TGTGCCAGTGGTCCGGGAGACAATGAGCAGTTCTTC.

This clone was detected once. The chain combines TRBV24-1 with TRBJ2-7; the D gene is possibly TRBD1 (6 bases). V lost 2 bases, J lost 4 bases, and 14 bases lay in between. The germline V gene encodes CDR1 KGHDR and CDR2 SFDVKD. The CDR3 consists of 15 residues. The CDR3, as DNA: TGTGCCACCAGTGATTCCGGGACACCGCCGTACGAGCAGTACTTC. This encodes CATSDSGTPPYEQYF.

The rearrangement joins TRBV12-5 to TRBJ2-3, with 7 bases identical to TRBD1. Trimming cost V 0 bases and J 0 bases; bases outside gene matches: 18. CDR3 length: 21 residues. Germline loops: CDR1 LGHNT, CDR2 FRNRAP. CDR3 residues: CASGLVALPLTGRGSTDTQYF. The CDR3 coding sequence is TGTGCTAGTGGTTTGGTAGCCCTCCCTTTGACAGGGAGAGGGAGCACAGATACGCAGTATTTT. Combining the CDR3 with reference TRBV12-5 and TRBJ2-3 gives the whole variable domain DARVTQTPRHKVTEMGQEVTMRCQPILGHNTVFWYRQTMMQGLELLAYFRNRAPLDDSGMPKDRFSAEMPDATLATLKIQPSEPRDSAVYFCASGLVALPLTGRGSTDTQYFGPGTRLTVL.

V usage is TRBV7-2 and J usage is TRBJ1-3, with 10 bases matching TRBD1. This CDR3 spans 16 amino acids. Losses at the gene ends were 3 bases for V and 3 bases for J; bases not matched to a gene: 5. CDR1 is SGHTA and CDR2 is FQGNSA in the germline V gene. The CDR3 region is CASSLTGGRYGNTIYF. DNA of the CDR3: TGTGCCAGCAGCTTGACAGGGGGCCGGTATGGAAACACCATATATTTT. The full variable domain, in which reference TRBV7-2 and TRBJ1-3 provide the parts outside the CDR3, is GAGVSQSPSNKVTEKGKDVELRCDPISGHTALYWYRQSLGQGLEFLIYFQGNSAPDKSGLPSDRFSAERTGGSVSTLTIQRTQQEDSAVYLCASSLTGGRYGNTIYFGEGSWLTVV.

This clone has just one count. The rearrangement uses TRBV7-2 and TRBJ1-1; D gene ambiguous. The V gene's germline CDR1 is SGHTA and CDR2 FQGNSA. The CDR3 length is 14 residues. V was pared by 0 bases and J by 0 bases, with 5 bases between. CDR3 amino acids: CASSLAQLNTEAFF. The CDR3 coding sequence is TGTGCCAGCAGCTTAGCTCAGTTGAACACTGAAGCTTTCTTT.

The rearrangement uses TRBV21-1 and TRBJ2-7; the D call in the table, TRBD1, was not verified against the DNA. TRBV21-1 is a recognized pseudogene. The CDR3 covers 16 residues. CDR3: CASSKLHRGRSYEQYF. The CDR3 DNA follows: TGTGCCAGCAGCAAGCTTCACAGGGGCCGCTCCTACGAGCAGTACTTC.

The chain couples TRBV29-1 to TRBJ2-2; D gene uncertain. The CDR3 covers 13 residues. The V gene's germline CDR1 is SQVTM and CDR2 ANQGSEA. V lost 1 base and J lost 2, with 5 bases in between. CDR3 sequence (DNA): TGCAGCGTTGAAGGCGGTAACACCGGGGAGCTGTTTTTT. Translation: CSVEGGNTGELFF.